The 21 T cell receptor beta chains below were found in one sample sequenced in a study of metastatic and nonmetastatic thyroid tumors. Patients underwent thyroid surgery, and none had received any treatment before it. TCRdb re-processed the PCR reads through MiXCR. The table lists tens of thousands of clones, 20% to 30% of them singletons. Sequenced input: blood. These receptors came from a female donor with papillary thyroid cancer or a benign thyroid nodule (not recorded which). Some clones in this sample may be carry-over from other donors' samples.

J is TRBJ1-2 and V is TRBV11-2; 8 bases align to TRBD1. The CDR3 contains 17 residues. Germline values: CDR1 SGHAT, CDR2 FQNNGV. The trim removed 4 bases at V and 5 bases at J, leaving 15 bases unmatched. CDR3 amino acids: CASSYHPGTGPVYGYTF. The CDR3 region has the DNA TGTGCCAGCAGCTATCATCCGGGGACAGGTCCCGTATATGGCTACACCTTC.

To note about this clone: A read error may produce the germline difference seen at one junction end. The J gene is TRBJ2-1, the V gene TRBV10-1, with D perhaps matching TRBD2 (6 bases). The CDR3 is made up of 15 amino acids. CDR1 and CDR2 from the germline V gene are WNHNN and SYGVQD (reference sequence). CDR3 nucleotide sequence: TGCGCCATCCTAGGTAGCGGCTTGGCCTACAATGATCAGTTCTTC. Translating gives CAILGSGLAYNDQFF.

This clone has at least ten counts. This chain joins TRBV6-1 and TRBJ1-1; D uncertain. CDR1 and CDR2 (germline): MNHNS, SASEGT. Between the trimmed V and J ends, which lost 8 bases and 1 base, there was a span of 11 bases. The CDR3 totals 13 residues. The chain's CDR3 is CASLGRENTEAFF. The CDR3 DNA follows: TGTGCCAGCCTGGGCCGCGAGAACACTGAAGCTTTCTTT.

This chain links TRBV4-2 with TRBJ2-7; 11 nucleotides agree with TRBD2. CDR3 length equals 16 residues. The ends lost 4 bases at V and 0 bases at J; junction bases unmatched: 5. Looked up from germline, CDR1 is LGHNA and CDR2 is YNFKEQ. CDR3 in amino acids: CASSLTSGTISYEQYF. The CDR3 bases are TGTGCCAGCAGCCTGACTAGCGGGACAATCTCCTACGAGCAGTACTTC.

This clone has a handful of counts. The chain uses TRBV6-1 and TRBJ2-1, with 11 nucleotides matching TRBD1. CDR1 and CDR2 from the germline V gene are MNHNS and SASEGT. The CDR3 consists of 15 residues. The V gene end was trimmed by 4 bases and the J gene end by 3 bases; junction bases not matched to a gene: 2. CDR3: CASSAGTGGYNEQFF. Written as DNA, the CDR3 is TGTGCCAGCAGTGCCGGGACAGGGGGCTACAATGAGCAGTTCTTC.

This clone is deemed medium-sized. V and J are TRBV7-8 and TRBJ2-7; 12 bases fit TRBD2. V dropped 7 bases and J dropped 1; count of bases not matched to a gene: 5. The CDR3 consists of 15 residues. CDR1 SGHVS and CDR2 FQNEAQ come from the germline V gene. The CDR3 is CASNPSGRGSYEQYF. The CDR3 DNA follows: TGTGCCAGCAACCCTAGCGGGAGGGGGTCCTACGAGCAGTACTTC.

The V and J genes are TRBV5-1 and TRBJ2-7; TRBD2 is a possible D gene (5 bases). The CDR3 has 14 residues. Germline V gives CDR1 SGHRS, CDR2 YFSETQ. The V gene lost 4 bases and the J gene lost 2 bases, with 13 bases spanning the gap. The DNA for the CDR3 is TGCGCCAGCAGCCGAGGACTGGTTCCCTACGAGCAGTACTTC. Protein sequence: CASSRGLVPYEQYF.

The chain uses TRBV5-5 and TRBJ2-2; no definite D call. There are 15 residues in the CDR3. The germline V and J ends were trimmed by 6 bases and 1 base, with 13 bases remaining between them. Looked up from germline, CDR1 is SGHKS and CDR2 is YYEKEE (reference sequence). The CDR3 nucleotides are TGTGCCAGCATCCCATGCTCCGGGAACACCGGGGAGCTGTTTTTT. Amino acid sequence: CASIPCSGNTGELFF.

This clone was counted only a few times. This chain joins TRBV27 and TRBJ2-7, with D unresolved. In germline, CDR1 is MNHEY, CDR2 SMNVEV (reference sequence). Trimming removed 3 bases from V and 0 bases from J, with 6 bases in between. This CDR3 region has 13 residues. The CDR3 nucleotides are TGTGCCAGCAGTTTCAAGGGCTCCTACGAGCAGTACTTC. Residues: CASSFKGSYEQYF.

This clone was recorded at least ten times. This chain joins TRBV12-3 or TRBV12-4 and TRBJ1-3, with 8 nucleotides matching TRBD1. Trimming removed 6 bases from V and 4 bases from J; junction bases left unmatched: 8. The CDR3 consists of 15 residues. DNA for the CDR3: TGTGCCAGCAGATCCTCAGGGGGCGCGGGAAACACCATATATTTT. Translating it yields CASRSSGGAGNTIYF.

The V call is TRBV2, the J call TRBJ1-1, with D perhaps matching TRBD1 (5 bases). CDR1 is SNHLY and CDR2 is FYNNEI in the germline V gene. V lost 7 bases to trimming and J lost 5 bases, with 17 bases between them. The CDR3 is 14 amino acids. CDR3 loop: CASKSPGRETEAFF. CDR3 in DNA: TGTGCCAGCAAGAGTCCAGGGAGGGAAACTGAAGCTTTCTTT.

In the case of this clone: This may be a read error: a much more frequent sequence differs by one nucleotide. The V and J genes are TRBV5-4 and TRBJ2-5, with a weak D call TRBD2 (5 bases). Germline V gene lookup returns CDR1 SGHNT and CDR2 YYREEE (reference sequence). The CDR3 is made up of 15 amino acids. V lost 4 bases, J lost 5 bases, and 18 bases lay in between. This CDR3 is CASSTSRGSFETQYF. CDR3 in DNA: TGTGCCAGCAGCACCTCTAGAGGGAGTTTTGAGACCCAGTACTTC.

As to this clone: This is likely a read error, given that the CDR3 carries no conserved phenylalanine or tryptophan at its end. The CDR3 sequence is CSARIFWGGLGEQFL. The CDR3, as DNA: TGCAGTGCTAGAATTTTCTGGGGGGGTTTGGGTGAGCAGTTCCTC. The gene calls are TRBV20-1 and TRBJ2-1; TRBD2 agrees at 7 bases. The CDR3 runs 15 residues. J gave up 9 bases and V 2 bases, and 13 bases lay outside the gene matches. In germline, CDR1 is DFQATT, CDR2 SNEGSKA (reference sequence).

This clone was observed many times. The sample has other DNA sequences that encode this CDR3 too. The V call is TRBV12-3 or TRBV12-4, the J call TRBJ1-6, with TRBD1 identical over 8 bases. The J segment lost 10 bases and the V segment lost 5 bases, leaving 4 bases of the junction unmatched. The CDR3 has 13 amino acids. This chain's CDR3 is CASSKDRVSPLHF. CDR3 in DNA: TGTGCCAGCAGTAAGGACAGGGTCTCACCCCTCCACTTT.

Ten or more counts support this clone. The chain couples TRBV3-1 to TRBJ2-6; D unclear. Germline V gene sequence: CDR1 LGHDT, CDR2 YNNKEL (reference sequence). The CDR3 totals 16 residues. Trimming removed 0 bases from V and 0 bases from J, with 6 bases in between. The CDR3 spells CASSQEAFSGANVLTF. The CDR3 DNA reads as TGTGCCAGCAGCCAAGAGGCGTTCTCTGGGGCCAACGTCCTGACTTTC. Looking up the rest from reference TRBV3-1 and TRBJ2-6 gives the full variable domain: DTAVSQTPKYLVTQMGNDKSIKCEQNLGHDTMYWYKQDSKKFLKIMFSYNNKELIINETVPNRFSPKSPDKAHLNLHINSLELGDSAVYFCASSQEAFSGANVLTFGAGSRLTVL.

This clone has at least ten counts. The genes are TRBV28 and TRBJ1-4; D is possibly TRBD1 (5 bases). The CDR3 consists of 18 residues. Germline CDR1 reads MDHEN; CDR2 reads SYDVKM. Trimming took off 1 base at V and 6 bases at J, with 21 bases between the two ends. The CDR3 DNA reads TGTGCCAGCAGTTTATTGGGTCGTTGGGGGGGGTTAGATGAAAAACTGTTTTTT. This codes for CASSLLGRWGGLDEKLFF.

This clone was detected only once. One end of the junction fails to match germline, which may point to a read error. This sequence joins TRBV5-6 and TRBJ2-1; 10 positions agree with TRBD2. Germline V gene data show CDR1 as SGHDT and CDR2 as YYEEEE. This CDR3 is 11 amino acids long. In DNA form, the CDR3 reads TGCGCCAGCAGCGGGGGGGATGATCAGTTCTTC. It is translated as CASSGGDDQFF.

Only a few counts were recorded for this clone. The DNA for the CDR3 is TGCGCCGATACGTGGGGGGGATCAGAAGGCTACACCTTC. It specifies CADTWGGSEGYTF. The chain couples TRBV10-1 to TRBJ1-2, with a weak D call TRBD1 (5 bases). Trimming cost V 11 bases and J 8 bases, with 21 bases left between them. Germline assignment: CDR1 WNHNN and CDR2 SYGVQD (reference sequence). The CDR3 has 13 residues.

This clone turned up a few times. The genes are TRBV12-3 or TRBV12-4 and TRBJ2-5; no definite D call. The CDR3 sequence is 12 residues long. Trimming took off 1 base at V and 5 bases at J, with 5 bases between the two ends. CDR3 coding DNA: TGTGCCAGCAGTTTAGGGTTGGAGACCCAGTACTTC. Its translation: CASSLGLETQYF.

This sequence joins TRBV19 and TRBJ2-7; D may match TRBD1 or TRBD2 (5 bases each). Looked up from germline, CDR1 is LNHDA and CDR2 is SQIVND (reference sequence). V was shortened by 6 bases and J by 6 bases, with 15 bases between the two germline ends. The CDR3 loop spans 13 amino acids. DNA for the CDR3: TGTGCCAGTAGCCCGGGACCGCGCGCCGAGCAGTACTTC. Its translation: CASSPGPRAEQYF.

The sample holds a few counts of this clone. CDR3 sequence reads: CASSGVGAVQETQYF. CDR3 DNA: TGTGCCAGCAGTGGCGTGGGGGCGGTTCAGGAGACCCAGTACTTC. The chain links TRBV12-3 or TRBV12-4 to TRBJ2-5; weak D call: TRBD1 (6 bases). The V end lost 5 bases, the J end lost 5 bases, and 18 bases lay between the germline ends. This CDR3 is 15 amino acids long.